The 14 T cell receptor beta chains below come from one sample, sequenced in a study of blood T cells in healthy people across ages. With a J-beta primer mix and a sample-barcoded 5' primer, a second PCR ran about 7 to 11 cycles. One entry per CDR3 protein, called by TCRdb with MiXCR from the 5' RACE reads. The sample gives some 1.5 million distinct CDR3 sequences, under 55% of which show up once; approximately 4.1% is in the top ten. The source material was blood. The receptor source for this set is a woman aged 18-29 years in good health.

The genes are TRBV12-3 or TRBV12-4 and TRBJ2-7; tentative D call: TRBD2 (6 bases). The V gene lost 6 bases and the J gene lost 7 bases, with 28 bases spanning the gap. The CDR3 loop spans 17 amino acids. The CDR3 region is CASSKTDLGDLYNEQYF. The CDR3 DNA reads TGTGCCAGCAGCAAGACTGATTTGGGGGACTTATACAATGAGCAGTACTTC.

The chain couples TRBV20-1 to TRBJ1-2; 8 bases match TRBD1. Germline CDR1 reads DFQATT; CDR2 reads SNEGSKA (reference sequence). The junction had 10 bases not matched to a gene; V was cut back by 5 bases and J by 5 bases. The CDR3 has 14 residues. CDR3 nucleotides: TGCAGTGCTGTCAGGACAGGGTGGGCGTATGGCTACACCTTC. The encoded protein is CSAVRTGWAYGYTF.

The chain employs TRBV5-6 and TRBJ2-7; D is possibly TRBD1 or TRBD2 (5 bases each). In germline, CDR1 is SGHDT, CDR2 YYEEEE. V lost 3 bases and J 7 bases, leaving 14 bases between the germline ends. This CDR3 has 13 residues. Written as DNA, the CDR3 is TGTGCCAGCAGCTCGGGACCCGGAGGTGAGCAGTACTTC. Its protein product is CASSSGPGGEQYF.

The CDR3 here is CASSQDGAAEAFF. The CDR3 DNA is TGTGCCAGCAGCCAAGATGGGGCAGCTGAAGCTTTCTTT. The chain carries TRBV3-1 and TRBJ1-1; TRBD1 might be the D (5 bases). Germline CDR1 LGHDT, CDR2 YNNKEL (reference sequence). The CDR3 consists of 13 residues. Trimming shortened V by 0 bases and J by 6 bases, and 8 bases separated the two germline ends.

The rearrangement uses TRBV20-1 and TRBJ2-1, with 8 bases that match TRBD2. The CDR3 is made up of 13 amino acids. Germline V CDR1 and CDR2: DFQATT, SNEGSKA (reference sequence). Germline trimming cut 5 bases from V and 7 bases from J; bases unmatched to any gene: 7. The CDR3 DNA follows: TGCAGTGCTCCCCCGACTAGCGCGAATGAGCAGTTCTTC. Translation gives CSAPPTSANEQFF.

Of note for this clonotype: A junction end diverges from the germline sequence, so it may reflect a read error. V is TRBV7-2 and J is TRBJ1-2; the D gene is possibly TRBD1 (6 bases). This CDR3 comprises 15 residues. Germline CDR1 and CDR2: SGHTA and FQGNSA. The chain's CDR3 is CASSLGGGTNYGHTF. CDR3 bases: TGTGCCAGCAGCTTAGGGGGCGGGACAAACTATGGCCACACCTTC.

The rearrangement joins TRBV2 to TRBJ2-1; D is ambiguous. The CDR3 loop spans 14 amino acids. The ends were cut back, 4 bases at V and 8 bases at J, with 15 bases in the middle. Germline CDR1 is SNHLY and CDR2 is FYNNEI. CDR3 in amino acids: CASSGTGNTYEQFF. The CDR3 bases are TGTGCCAGCAGTGGGACCGGAAATACGTATGAGCAGTTCTTC.

This chain joins TRBV7-6 and TRBJ2-7, with a weak D call TRBD1 (7 bases). The V end was cut by 0 bases, the J end by 4 bases, with 16 bases between. This CDR3 has 16 amino acids. Germline V gene lookup returns CDR1 SGHVS and CDR2 FNYEAQ. The chain's CDR3 is CASSLALRGQKYEQYF. CDR3 nucleotide sequence: TGTGCCAGCAGCTTAGCACTGCGGGGACAGAAATACGAGCAGTACTTC.

This chain uses TRBV15 with TRBJ1-5; D unresolved. V lost 3 bases to trimming and J lost 6 bases, with 6 bases between them. The CDR3 has 12 residues. Germline assignment: CDR1 LNHNV and CDR2 YYDKDF (reference sequence). This chain's CDR3 is CATSRPAQPQHF. Here the CDR3 DNA reads TGTGCCACCAGCAGGCCCGCTCAGCCCCAGCATTTT.

This clonotype showed up just once. V and J are TRBV18 and TRBJ2-2, with TRBD2 identical over 10 bases. The CDR3 is 16 residues long. V shed 2 bases, J shed 5 bases, and the junction held 5 bases outside the gene matches. In germline, CDR1 is KGHSH, CDR2 LQKENI. The CDR3 sequence is CASSPSSGRLTGELFF. In DNA, the CDR3 is TGTGCCAGCTCACCATCTAGCGGGAGATTGACCGGGGAGCTGTTTTTT. The entire variable domain, with the rest obtained from reference TRBV18 and TRBJ2-2, is as follows: NAGVMQNPRHLVRRRGQEARLRCSPMKGHSHVYWYRQLPEEGLKFMVYLQKENIIDESGMPKERFSAEFPKEGPSILRIQQVVRGDSAAYFCASSPSSGRLTGELFFGEGSRLTVL.

This clonotype was recorded a few times. V gene TRBV7-2 combines with J gene TRBJ2-3; weak D call: TRBD2 (6 bases). The CDR3 has 15 amino acids. Deletions cut 2 bases from V and 3 bases from J, with 12 bases between. CDR1 is SGHTA and CDR2 is FQGNSA in the germline V gene. CDR3 nucleotides: TGTGCCAGCAGCTTAACGGGAGTACAGACAGATACGCAGTATTTT. It yields the protein CASSLTGVQTDTQYF.

This clonotype has a count of ten or more. The CDR3 coding sequence is TGCGCCAGCAGCCGCTATAGCGGGCGTACAGATACGCAGTATTTT. Encoded protein: CASSRYSGRTDTQYF. The chain employs TRBV4-3 and TRBJ2-3, with TRBD2 matching over 7 bases. The CDR3 has 15 residues. CDR1 and CDR2 (germline): LGHNA, YSLEER. V lost 4 bases and J lost 3; bases outside the gene matches: 7.

This clonotype was detected a few times. The V and J genes are TRBV3-1 and TRBJ2-3, with D unresolved. Germline V gives CDR1 LGHDT, CDR2 YNNKEL (reference sequence). V was cut by 4 bases and J by 0 bases, with 8 bases left in between. The CDR3 runs to 14 residues. The DNA for the CDR3 is TGTGCCAGCAGCCGAATAGACAGCACAGATACGCAGTATTTT. The encoded protein is CASSRIDSTDTQYF.

The chain uses TRBV10-3 and TRBJ1-1; no reliable D call. V was clipped by 3 bases and J by 3 bases, with 5 bases between them. CDR1 is ENHRY, CDR2 SYGVKD, per germline. The CDR3 length is 12 residues. CDR3 loop: CAISEPDTEAFF. For the CDR3, the DNA is TGTGCCATCAGTGAACCTGACACTGAAGCTTTCTTT.